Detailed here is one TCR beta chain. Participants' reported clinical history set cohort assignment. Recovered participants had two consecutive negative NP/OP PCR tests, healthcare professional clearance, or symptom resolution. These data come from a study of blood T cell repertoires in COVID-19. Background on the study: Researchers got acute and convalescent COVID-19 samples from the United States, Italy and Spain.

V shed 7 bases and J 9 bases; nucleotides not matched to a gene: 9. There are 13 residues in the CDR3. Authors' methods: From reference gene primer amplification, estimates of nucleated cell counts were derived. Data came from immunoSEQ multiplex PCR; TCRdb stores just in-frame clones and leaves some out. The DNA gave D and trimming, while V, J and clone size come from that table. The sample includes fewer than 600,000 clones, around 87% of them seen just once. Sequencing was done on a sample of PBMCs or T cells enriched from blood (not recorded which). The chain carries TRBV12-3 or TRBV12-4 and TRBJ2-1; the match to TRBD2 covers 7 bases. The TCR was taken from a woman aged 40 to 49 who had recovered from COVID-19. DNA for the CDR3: TGTGCCAGCAACCGAGTGTCGGGGGGTGAGCAGTTCTTC. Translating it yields CASNRVSGGEQFF.